Below, one TCR beta chain is given with its context. This specimen belongs to a study of blood T cell repertoires in COVID-19. Only in-frame clones appear in the TCRdb table, and some are missing; sequencing was by immunoSEQ multiplex PCR. The table has fewer than 250,000 clones, 85% to 90% seen once. CDR1 is SNHLY, CDR2 FYNNEI, per germline. The CDR3 has 15 residues. Deletions cut 5 bases from V and 4 bases from J, with 17 bases between. The chain carries TRBV2 and TRBJ1-2, with D tentatively TRBD1 (6 bases). This sequence originates from a man between 25 and 39 years old with COVID-19, enrolled during active disease. Source material: peripheral blood. CDR3 DNA: TGTGCCAGCAGTCAAATGGGGGCCCTGGGCTATGGCTACACCTTC. This codes for CASSQMGALGYGYTF.